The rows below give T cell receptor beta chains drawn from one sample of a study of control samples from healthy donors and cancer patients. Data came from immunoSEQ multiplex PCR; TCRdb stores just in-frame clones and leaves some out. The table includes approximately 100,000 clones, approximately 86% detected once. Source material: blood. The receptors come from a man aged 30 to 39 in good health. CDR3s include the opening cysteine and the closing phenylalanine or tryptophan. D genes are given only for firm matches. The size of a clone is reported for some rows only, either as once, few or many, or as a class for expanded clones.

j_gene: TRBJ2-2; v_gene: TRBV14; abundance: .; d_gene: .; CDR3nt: TGTGCCAGCAGCCAAGTTATGACCGGGGAGCTGTTTTTT; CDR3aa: CASSQVMTGELFF
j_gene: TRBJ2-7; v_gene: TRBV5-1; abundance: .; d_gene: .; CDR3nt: TGCGCCAGCAGCTTGGCGGGAAACGAGCAGTACTTC; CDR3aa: CASSLAGNEQYF
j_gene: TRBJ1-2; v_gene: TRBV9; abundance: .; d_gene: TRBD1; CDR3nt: TGTGCCAGCAGCAACCGGGACAGGGGTGACTATGGCTACACCTTC; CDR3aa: CASSNRDRGDYGYTF
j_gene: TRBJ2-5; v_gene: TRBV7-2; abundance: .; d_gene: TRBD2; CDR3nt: TGTGCCAGCAGCTTGGGAGGGACTAGCCAAGAGACCCAGTACTTC; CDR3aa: CASSLGGTSQETQYF
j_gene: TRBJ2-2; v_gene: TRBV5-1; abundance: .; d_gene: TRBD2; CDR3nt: TGCGCCAGTAAGCCTAGCGGGGAGAACACCGGGGAGCTGTTTTTT; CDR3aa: CASKPSGENTGELFF
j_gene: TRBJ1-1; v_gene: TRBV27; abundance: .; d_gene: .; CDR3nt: TGTGCCAGCAGCTTACAGGCGCTGAACACTGAAGCTTTCTTT; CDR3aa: CASSLQALNTEAFF
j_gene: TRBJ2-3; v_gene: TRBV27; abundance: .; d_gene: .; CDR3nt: TGTGCCAGCAGTTCGCTCTCTCCCACAGATACGCAGTATTTT; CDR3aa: CASSSLSPTDTQYF
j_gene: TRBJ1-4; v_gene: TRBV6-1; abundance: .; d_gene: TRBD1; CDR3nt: TGTGCCAGCAGTGAATTCAGGACAGGCCCCCCGAATGAAAAACTGTTTTTT; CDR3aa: CASSEFRTGPPNEKLFF
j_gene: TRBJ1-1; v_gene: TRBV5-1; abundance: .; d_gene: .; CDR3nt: TGCGCCAGCAGCTTGGGAAGCAACACTGAAGCTTTCTTT; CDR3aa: CASSLGSNTEAFF
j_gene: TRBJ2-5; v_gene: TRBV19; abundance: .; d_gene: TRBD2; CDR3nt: TGTGCCAGTAGTTTCGGACTAGCGGGAGGAGAGACCCAGTACTTC; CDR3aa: CASSFGLAGGETQYF
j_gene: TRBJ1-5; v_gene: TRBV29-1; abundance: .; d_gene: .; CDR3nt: TGCAGCGTTGAAGCCACTAAAACCGGGCCCCAGCATTTT; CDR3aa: CSVEATKTGPQHF
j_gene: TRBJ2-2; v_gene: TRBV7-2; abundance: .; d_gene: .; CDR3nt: TGTGCCAGCAGCCGCGAATTTTCCGGGGAGCTGTTTTTT; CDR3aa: CASSREFSGELFF
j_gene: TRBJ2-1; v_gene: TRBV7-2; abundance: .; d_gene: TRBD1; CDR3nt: TGTGCCAGCAGCTTAACACAGGGGTCCTACAATGAGCAGTTCTTC; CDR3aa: CASSLTQGSYNEQFF
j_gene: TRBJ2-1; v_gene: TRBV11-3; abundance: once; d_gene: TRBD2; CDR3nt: TGTGCCAGCAGCCCAGGGACTAGCCGCGGTGAGCAGTTCTTC; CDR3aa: CASSPGTSRGEQFF
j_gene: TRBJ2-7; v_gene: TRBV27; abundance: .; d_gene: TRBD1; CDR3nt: TGTGCCAGCCGCACCACTATAGGGACAGCAAGGTACGAGCAGTACTTC; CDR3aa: CASRTTIGTARYEQYF
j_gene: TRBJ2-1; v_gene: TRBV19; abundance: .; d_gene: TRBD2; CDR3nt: TGTGCCACCTCTGAGATGGATAGCGGGCCTATTGAGCAGTTCTTC; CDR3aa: CATSEMDSGPIEQFF
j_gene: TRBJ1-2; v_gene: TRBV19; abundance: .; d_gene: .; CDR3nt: TGTGCCAGTAGTATTGCAACTAACTATGGCTACACCTTC; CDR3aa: CASSIATNYGYTF
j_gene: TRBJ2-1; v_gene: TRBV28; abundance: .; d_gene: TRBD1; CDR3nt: TGTGCCAGCAGTTCGGGGCGGGACAGGGTTAGTAAGGGCGAGCAGTTCTTC; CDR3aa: CASSSGRDRVSKGEQFF
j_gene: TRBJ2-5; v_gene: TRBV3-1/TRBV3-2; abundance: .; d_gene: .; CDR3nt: TGTGCCAGCAGCCAAGGGGTTGGGGAGACCCAGTACTTC; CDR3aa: CASSQGVGETQYF
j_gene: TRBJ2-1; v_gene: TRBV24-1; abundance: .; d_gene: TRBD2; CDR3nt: TGTGCCACCCGCTCTAGCGGGACTTACAATGAGCAGTTCTTC; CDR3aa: CATRSSGTYNEQFF
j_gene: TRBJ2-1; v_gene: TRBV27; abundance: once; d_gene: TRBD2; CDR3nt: TGTGCCAGCAGTCCCTCTAGCGGGAGTGATGAGCAGTTCTTC; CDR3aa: CASSPSSGSDEQFF
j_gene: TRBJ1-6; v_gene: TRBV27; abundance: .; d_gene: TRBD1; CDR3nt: TGTGCCAGCAGGAGGGGACAGGATAATTCACCCCTCCACTTT; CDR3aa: CASRRGQDNSPLHF
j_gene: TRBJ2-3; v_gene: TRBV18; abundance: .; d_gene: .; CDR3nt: TGTGCCAGCTCACCTTTCGGACAGAGCACAGATACGCAGTATTTT; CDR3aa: CASSPFGQSTDTQYF
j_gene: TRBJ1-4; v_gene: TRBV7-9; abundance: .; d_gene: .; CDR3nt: TGTGCCAGCAGCCCCACTGAAAAACTGTTTTTT; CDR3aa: CASSPTEKLFF
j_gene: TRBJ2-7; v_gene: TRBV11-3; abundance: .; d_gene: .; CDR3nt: TGTGCCAGCTCGCAGGATGTCCACGAGCAGTACTTC; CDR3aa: CASSQDVHEQYF
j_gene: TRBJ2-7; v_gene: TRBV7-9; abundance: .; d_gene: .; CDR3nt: TGTGCCAGCAGCTTAACGGCTTCCTACGAGCAGTACTTC; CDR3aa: CASSLTASYEQYF
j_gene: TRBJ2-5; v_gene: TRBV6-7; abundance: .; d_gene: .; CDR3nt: TGTGCCAGCAGTTATAATCTTAGAGCGGGCGTAGCGCGGGAGACCCAGTACTTC; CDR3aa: CASSYNLRAGVARETQYF
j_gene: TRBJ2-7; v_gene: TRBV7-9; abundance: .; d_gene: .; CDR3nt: TGTGCCAGCAGCTTTCAGGACTACTACGAGCAGTACTTC; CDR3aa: CASSFQDYYEQYF
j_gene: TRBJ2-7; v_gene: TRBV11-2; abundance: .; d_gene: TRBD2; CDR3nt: TGTGCCAGCAGCTTAGCGGCTAGCGGCTCCTACGAGCAGTACTTC; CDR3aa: CASSLAASGSYEQYF
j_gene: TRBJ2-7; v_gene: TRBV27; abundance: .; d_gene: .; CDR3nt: TGTGCCAGCCCACCGGGACCCTACTACGAGCAGTACTTC; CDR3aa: CASPPGPYYEQYF
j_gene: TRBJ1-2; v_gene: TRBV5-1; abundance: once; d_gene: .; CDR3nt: TGCGCCAGCAGCTTGGTGCCGGGAGAGGGTGACTATGGCTACACCTTC; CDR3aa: CASSLVPGEGDYGYTF
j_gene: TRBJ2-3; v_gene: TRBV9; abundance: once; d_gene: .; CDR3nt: TGTGCCAGCAGCGTAGATGCGGGCCGACGTACAGATACGCAGTATTTT; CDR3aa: CASSVDAGRRTDTQYF
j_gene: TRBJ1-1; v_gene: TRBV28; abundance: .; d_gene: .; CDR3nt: TGTGCCAGCAGTTTGGGTGCCGGTGAAGCTTTCTTT; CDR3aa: CASSLGAGEAFF
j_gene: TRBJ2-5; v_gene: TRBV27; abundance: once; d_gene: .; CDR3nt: TGTGCCAGCAGTCGGATACCGGGATATCAAGAGACCCAGTACTTC; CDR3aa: CASSRIPGYQETQYF
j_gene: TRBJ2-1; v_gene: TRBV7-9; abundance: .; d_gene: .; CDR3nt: TGTGCCAGCAGCTTAACCGGGGTCTCTGAGCAGTTCTTC; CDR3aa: CASSLTGVSEQFF
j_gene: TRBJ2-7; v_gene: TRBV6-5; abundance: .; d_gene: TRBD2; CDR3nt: TGTGCCAGCCAGACTAGCCCTCTCACCTACGAGCAGTACTTC; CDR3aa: CASQTSPLTYEQYF
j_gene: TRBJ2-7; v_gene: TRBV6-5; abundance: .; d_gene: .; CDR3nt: TGTGCCAGCAAACACGGAGCTGGGGGCTACGAGCAGTACTTC; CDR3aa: CASKHGAGGYEQYF
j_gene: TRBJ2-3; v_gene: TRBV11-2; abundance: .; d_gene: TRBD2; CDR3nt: TGTGCCAGCAGCTTAGTGGCGGGAGGGCCTAGCACAGATACGCAGTATTTT; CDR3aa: CASSLVAGGPSTDTQYF
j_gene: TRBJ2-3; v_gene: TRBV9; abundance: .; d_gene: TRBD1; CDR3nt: TGTGCCAGCAGCCGCGACAGGGCCTCCACAGATACGCAGTATTTT; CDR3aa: CASSRDRASTDTQYF
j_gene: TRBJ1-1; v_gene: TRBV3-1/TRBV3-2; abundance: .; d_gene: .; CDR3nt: TGTGCCAGCAGCCAAGTTATTTTTGACACTGAAGCTTTCTTT; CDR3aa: CASSQVIFDTEAFF
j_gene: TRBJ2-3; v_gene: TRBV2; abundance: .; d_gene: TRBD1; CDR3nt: TGTGCCAGCAGCCCCAGGGGGAGATCATATTTT; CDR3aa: CASSPRGRSYF
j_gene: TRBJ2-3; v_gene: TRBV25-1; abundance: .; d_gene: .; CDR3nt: TGTGCCAGCAGTGACCGGCTAAGGACGCAGTATTTT; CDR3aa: CASSDRLRTQYF
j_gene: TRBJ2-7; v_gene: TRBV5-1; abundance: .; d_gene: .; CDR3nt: TGCGCCAGCAGCTTTATTGACAAATCCTACGAGCAGTACTTC; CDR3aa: CASSFIDKSYEQYF
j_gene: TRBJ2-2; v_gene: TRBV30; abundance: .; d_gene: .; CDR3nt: TGTGCCTGGAGCGGCGGGACGGTCACCGGGGAGCTGTTTTTT; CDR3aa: CAWSGGTVTGELFF
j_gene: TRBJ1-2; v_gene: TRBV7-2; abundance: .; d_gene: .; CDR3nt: TGTGCCAGCAGCTTAGATTTGTATGGCTACACCTTC; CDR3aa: CASSLDLYGYTF
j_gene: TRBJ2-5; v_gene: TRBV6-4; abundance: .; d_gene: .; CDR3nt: TGTGCCAGCAGTCGGGACTCACAAGAGACCCAGTACTTC; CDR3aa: CASSRDSQETQYF